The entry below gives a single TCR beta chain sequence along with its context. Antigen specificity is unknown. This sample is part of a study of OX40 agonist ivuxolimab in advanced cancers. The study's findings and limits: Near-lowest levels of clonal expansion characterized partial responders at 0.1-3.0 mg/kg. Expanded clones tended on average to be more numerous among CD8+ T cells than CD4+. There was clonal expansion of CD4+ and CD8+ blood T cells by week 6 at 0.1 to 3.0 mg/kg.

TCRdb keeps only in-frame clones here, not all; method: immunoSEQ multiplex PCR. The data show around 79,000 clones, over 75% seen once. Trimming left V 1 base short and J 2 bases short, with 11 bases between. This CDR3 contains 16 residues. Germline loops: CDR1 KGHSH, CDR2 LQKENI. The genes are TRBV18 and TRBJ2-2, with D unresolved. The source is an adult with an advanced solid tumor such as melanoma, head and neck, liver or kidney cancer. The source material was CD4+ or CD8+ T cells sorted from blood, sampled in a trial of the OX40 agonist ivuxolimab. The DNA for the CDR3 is TGTGCCAGCTCACCACTAGGACGAGAAAACACCGGGGAGCTGTTTTTT. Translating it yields CASSPLGRENTGELFF. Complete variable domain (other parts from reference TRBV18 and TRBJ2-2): NAGVMQNPRHLVRRRGQEARLRCSPMKGHSHVYWYRQLPEEGLKFMVYLQKENIIDESGMPKERFSAEFPKEGPSILRIQQVVRGDSAAYFCASSPLGRENTGELFFGEGSRLTVL.